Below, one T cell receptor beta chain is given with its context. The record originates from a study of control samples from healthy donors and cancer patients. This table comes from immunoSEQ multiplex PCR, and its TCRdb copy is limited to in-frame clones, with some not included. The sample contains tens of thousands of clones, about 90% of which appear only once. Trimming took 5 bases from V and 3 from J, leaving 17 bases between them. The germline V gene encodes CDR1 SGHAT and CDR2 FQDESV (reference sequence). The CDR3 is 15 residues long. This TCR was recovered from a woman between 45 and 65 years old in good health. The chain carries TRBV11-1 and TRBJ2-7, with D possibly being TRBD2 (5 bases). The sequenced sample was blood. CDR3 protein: CASSPGWESVYEQYF. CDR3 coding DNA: TGTGCCAGCAGCCCAGGTTGGGAGTCGGTCTACGAGCAGTACTTC. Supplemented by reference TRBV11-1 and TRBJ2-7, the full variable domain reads EAEVAQSPRYKITEKSQAVAFWCDPISGHATLYWYRQILGQGPELLVQFQDESVVDDSQLPKDRFSAERLKGVDSTLKIQPAELGDSAMYLCASSPGWESVYEQYFGPGTRLTVT.